The source of this T cell receptor beta chain is a study of early T cells in non-severe SARS-CoV-2 infection (dated by TCRdb to the early 2020s). At the level of the whole study: Because TCR sequencing was done on bulk RNA from unsorted whole blood, the alpha and beta chains could not be paired. What the work shows at the level of the full study, not this receptor alone: VDJdb matching was skewed toward anti-spike CD8 responses, so virus-specific expansions were likely underestimated and private and CD4 specificities were missed.

The study was a case-control design nested within a healthcare worker cohort in London, UK, with weekly nasopharyngeal swab PCR tests and blood sampling. Healthcare workers were recruited during the week of the UK lockdown, between 23 and 31 March 2020, and followed weekly for up to roughly 15 weeks. Ten or more counts support this clonotype. What antigen it recognizes has not been identified. No base quality values were provided; no much bigger clone lies one nucleotide off. Preparation of the library involved 5' RACE. Reads for this sample came from a NextSeq 500. Unique molecular identifiers were attached to individual cDNA molecules in the TCR library protocol so that sequencing error and PCR bias could be corrected. Both TCR alpha and beta chains were sequenced, and tight co-correlation was observed between alpha and beta sequence abundances in each sample. The source study handled its data this way. Decombinator V4 was used to perform V gene, J gene and CDR3 annotation of TCR sequences. Expanded TCRs were defined as changing significantly between any two time points under a Poisson model with p below 0.0001. TCR abundances were normalised to the total number of TCRs sequenced per sample and expressed as counts per million. VDJdb, accessed 1 November 2021, was searched for CMV, EBV and SARS-CoV-2 annotated TCRs, excluding TCRs annotated for multiple antigens. Using fastp trimming at Q25 and MiXCR clonotype assembly, TCRdb reanalyzed the public sequencing data and kept in-frame beta chains. Identical CDR3 protein sequences are pooled into one entry, listed with their most common genes and DNA. Here the V and J calls rest on TCRdb's processing, not on the authors' analysis. Here the sample has 50,000 to 80,000 distinct CDR3 sequences; less than 9.5% occur a single time. The top ten constitute 10% to 15% of the sample.

The material sequenced was whole blood, taken at baseline. This receptor was taken from an adult who was a healthcare worker with PCR-confirmed SARS-CoV-2 infection or an uninfected control (not recorded which).

The CDR3 in this case is CASSLPEDTIYF. The DNA sequence follows: TGCGCCAGCAGCCTGCCGGAGGACACCATATATTTT. Recombination connected TRBV5-1 to TRBJ1-3; the D gene is not confidently resolved. The germline V gene specifies SGHRS as CDR1 and YFSETQ as CDR2. Measured from the cysteine to the phenylalanine, the CDR3 is 12 residues long. The DNA shown is the 36-base CDR3, in frame from base 1. Trimming removed 4 bases from V and 8 bases from J, leaving 10 bases between the germline ends.